This paragraph reports one TCR beta chain. Its target is not known. This sample is drawn from a study of cytomegalovirus exposure and HLA in healthy donors. Study as a whole: Among the approximately 400 donors who were genotyped, roughly 86% fell in the genetic ancestry cluster that is associated with self-reported Caucasian donors.

Study outcomes and limitations: Presence/absence analysis assumed near-uniform sequencing depth across donors. A missense variant in DCLRE1C was later tied to TCR beta V- and J-gene trimming.

Trimming at V came to 5 bases and at J to 4 bases, leaving 7 bases not matched to a gene. The CDR3 has 15 amino acids. Germline V CDR1 and CDR2: SGHVS, FNYEAQ. The PCR used 60 Vbeta and 13 Jbeta primers. Here immunoSEQ multiplex PCR was the method, and the copy in TCRdb shows in-frame clones only, minus some. This repertoire shows around 130,000 clones, around 70% found once; its top ten account for 6.5% to 8%. This clonotype originated in a man in his forties in good health and CMV-seropositive. This sequence joins TRBV7-6 and TRBJ2-2; 7 bases line up with TRBD1. Sequencing was carried out using PBMCs. Here the CDR3 DNA reads TGTGCCAGCAGCCCCGGGACAGTGGGCACCGGGGAGCTGTTTTTT. It yields the protein CASSPGTVGTGELFF.